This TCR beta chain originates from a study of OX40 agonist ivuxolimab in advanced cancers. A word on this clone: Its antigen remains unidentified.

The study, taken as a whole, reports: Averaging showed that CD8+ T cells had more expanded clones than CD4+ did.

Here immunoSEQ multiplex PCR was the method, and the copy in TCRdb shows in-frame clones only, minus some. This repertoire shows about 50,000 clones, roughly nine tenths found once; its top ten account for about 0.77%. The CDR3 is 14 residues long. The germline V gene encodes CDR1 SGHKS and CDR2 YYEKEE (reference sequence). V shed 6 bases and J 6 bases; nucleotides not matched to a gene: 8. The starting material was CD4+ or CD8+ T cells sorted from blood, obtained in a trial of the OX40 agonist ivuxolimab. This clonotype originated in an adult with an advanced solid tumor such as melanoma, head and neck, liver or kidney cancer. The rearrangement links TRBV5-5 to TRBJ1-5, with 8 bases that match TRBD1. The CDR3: CASTKGQDGQPQHF. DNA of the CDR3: TGTGCCAGCACCAAGGGACAGGATGGTCAGCCCCAGCATTTT.